This T cell receptor (beta chain) was observed in a study of blood T cell repertoires in COVID-19 (dated by TCRdb to the early 2020s). Regarding the study in general: The collaborator samples originated in the United States, Italy and Spain and spanned the acute and convalescent phases of COVID-19. The material from the prospective study consisted of cDNA or gDNA derived from T cells, B-cell-depleted T cells, or PBMCs. Deeply sampled blood TCRbeta repertoires from subjects exposed to, actively infected with, or recovered from COVID-19 were included in the dataset. The repertoires were released in a freely available public database intended as a resource for research on the immune response to SARS-CoV-2. Samples came from the ongoing ImmuneRACE study (first 160 participants) plus 1,254 subjects from 6 global collaborators. Sample metadata almost always included a de-identified subject ID, COVID-19 status, age in years and sex. Where available, HLA class I and class II types were taken from metadata supplied by the sample provider and were not determined by assay-based typing. Study-wide findings and limitations: The amount of clinical and demographic metadata varied by source and participant and was provided uncurated.

This clone has more than one count but fewer than ten. No cognate antigen has been identified for it. Nothing much larger sits one base from this clone, and base qualities are not available. V gives up 2 bases and J gives up 8 bases, and the segment between their germline ends measures 4 bases. Per the germline V gene, SGHTA is the CDR1 and FQGNSA is the CDR2. Measured from the cysteine to the phenylalanine, the CDR3 is 11 residues long. Only the CDR3 DNA is retained, 33 bases long and in frame from the first base. Another Seattle source contributed samples from volunteer blood donors who had recovered from COVID-19. Collaborating institutions collected whole blood in K2EDTA tubes following their own protocols. For TCRbeta analysis, collaborator samples were shipped as frozen whole blood, as isolated PBMCs, or as DNA extracted from either sample type. TCRbeta CDR3 regions were amplified from genomic DNA by means of the immunoSEQ Assay, a bias-controlled multiplex PCR. The published analysis was carried out like this. Nucleated cell counts per sample were estimated from amplification of reference gene primers within the assay. To quantify the absolute abundance of each unique TCRbeta CDR3 rearrangement, sequence reads were collapsed and filtered. For each sample, productive Simpson clonality was calculated as the square root of Simpson's diversity index across productive rearrangements. The table was pulled from immuneACCESS by TCRdb, which kept in-frame rearrangements only. Such tables lose some clones; where checked, under half of the loss comes from unresolved V genes, and the rest has no known cause. V, J and clone size were drawn from that table, and D and trimming were deduced from the DNA. The sample table holds roughly 250,000 clones, of which 86% were seen once. The top ten hold around a tenth of the sample.

The rearranged segments are TRBV7-2 and TRBJ2-1; the D gene remains uncertain. The source of this sequence is a middle-aged man who had recovered from COVID-19. Sample: peripheral blood. The CDR3 in this case is CASSLTHEQFF. The DNA is TGTGCCAGCAGCTTAACACATGAGCAGTTCTTC.